Described below is a single T cell receptor beta chain sequence and its context. Its antigen is still unknown. This sample stems from a study of a mutant IDH1 vaccine in newly diagnosed glioma. Study summary: Vaccinations were initiated 4-6 weeks following radiotherapy alone, or were given together with temozolomide cycles. Treated patients had a mean age of around 39 years and a sex split that was roughly 60% male and roughly 40% female.

Noted time point: week 11, during vaccination. All doses held 300 ug of mutant IDH1 20-mer peptide, with topical imiquimod. Each donor presented with a new WHO grade 3 or 4 astrocytoma that tested IDH1-mutant and showed ATRX loss. Assay used: immunoSEQ multiplex PCR; TCRdb lists only in-frame clones, some missing. The data show about 110,000 clones, around 90% seen once. Unmatched junction bases numbered 4, after V lost 8 bases and J lost 4 bases. CDR3 length: 14 amino acids. Germline assignment: CDR1 SEHNR and CDR2 FQNEAQ (reference sequence). Sequenced here: PBMCs, sampled from a glioma patient whose treatment included an IDH1 peptide vaccine. The TCR originated in a woman in her fifties or sixties with glioma. The chain employs TRBV7-9 and TRBJ2-1; 11 bases align to TRBD1. The CDR3 nucleotides read TGTGCCAGCTTTGGACAGGGGGCATACAATGAGCAGTTCTTC. Its protein is CASFGQGAYNEQFF.